Here is one T cell receptor (beta chain) with its context. This clone was recorded only once. Its antigen target is currently unknown. The sample holds no much larger clone one base away, and base qualities are not on file. Deletion took 4 bases off V and 1 base off J, with a span of 12 bases between the germline ends. The germline V gene specifies SGHRS as CDR1 and YFSETQ as CDR2. The CDR3 starts with the cysteine, ends with the phenylalanine, and has 15 residues. The CDR3 DNA has 45 bases and is translated from base 1. Receptor amplification or capture employed the immunoSEQ multiplex PCR assay. What TCRdb holds here is the immuneACCESS table cut down to in-frame rearrangements. Part of the clones is not present; checked against another copy, under half of the missing clones reflect an unresolved V gene, and the others are unexplained. Across this sample there are about 100,000 clones, with 65% to 85% seen only once. The ten largest clonotypes hold around 6.5% of the sample.

The entry originates in a study of PD-1 blockade in mismatch repair-deficient tumors (TCRdb year 2017). About the full investigation: Between September 2013 and 2016, the trial enrolled roughly 86 consecutive patients with 11 to 13 types of mismatch repair-deficient cancer, all of whom had received prior treatment and were progressing. Tumor-associated T cell clones in the peripheral blood of patients responding to PD-1 blockade were tracked using deep sequencing of TCR CDR3 regions. Study-wide conclusions, independent of this receptor: Clones residing in the tumor, which were often undetectable in blood before treatment, expanded quickly after pembrolizumab and then contracted, generally before radiologic responses.

For each enrolled patient, mismatch repair deficiency was established using either polymerase chain reaction or immunohistochemistry. TCR sequencing was carried out for three patients who responded to pembrolizumab therapy. Pembrolizumab PD-1 blockade was prospectively tested in advanced mismatch repair-deficient cancers, regardless of tissue of origin, in the phase II trial. Peripheral blood T cell samples were gathered serially, both before PD-1 blockade started and at multiple time points afterward. The timing of each blood sample was reported as weeks after the first dose of pembrolizumab. This material consisted of peripheral blood, taken roughly 35 weeks after starting pembrolizumab. This sequence was found in an adult with mismatch repair-deficient cancer. The V and J genes are TRBV5-1 and TRBJ1-3; a tentative D match to TRBD1 spans 5 bases. The sequenced DNA is TGCGCCAGCAGCGCGGCTGGGGGGTCTGGAAACACCATATATTTT. Translated, this is CASSAAGGSGNTIYF. The CDR3, completed at both ends by the reference TRBV5-1 and TRBJ1-3 genes, gives the full variable domain KAGVTQTPRYLIKTRGQQVTLSCSPISGHRSVSWYQQTPGQGLQFLFEYFSETQRNKGNFPGRFSGRQFSNSRSEMNVSTLELGDSALYLCASSAAGGSGNTIYFGEGSWLTVV.